Listed below are T cell receptor beta chains from one sample, sequenced in a study of metastatic and nonmetastatic thyroid tumors. Using MiXCR, TCRdb reanalyzed the PCR reads. The sample shows roughly 27,000 clones, about an eighth of them seen only once. The material sequenced was blood. These receptors were collected from a female donor with papillary thyroid cancer or a benign thyroid nodule (not recorded which). Some clones in this sample may be carry-over from other donors' samples. Both conserved end residues are part of each CDR3. D genes are given only for firm matches. The size of a clone is reported for some rows only, either as once, few or many, or as a class for expanded clones.

size | D | J | V | length | DNA | CDR3
many | TRBD1 | TRBJ2-1 | TRBV28 | 15 | TGTGCCAGCAGTTTGGTGACAGGGGTTTACAATGAGCAGTTCTTC | CASSLVTGVYNEQFF
many | TRBD2 | TRBJ2-4 | TRBV7-2 | 14 | TGTGCCAGCAGCCAAGCGGGGACTAGCGGGAATCAGTACTTC | CASSQAGTSGNQYF
many | . | TRBJ1-5 | TRBV2 | 16 | TGTGCCAGCAGTGATTGGCGGACAAGTTCCAATCAGCCCCAGCATTTT | CASSDWRTSSNQPQHF
many | . | TRBJ1-1 | TRBV30 | 11 | TGTGCCTGGACCCTGGGGTATGAAGCTTTCTTT | CAWTLGYEAFF
many | . | TRBJ1-3 | TRBV9 | 15 | TGTGCCAGCAGCGTAGGGGGTCGCGTCGGAAACACCATATATTTT | CASSVGGRVGNTIYF
many | TRBD1 | TRBJ1-1 | TRBV30 | 13 | TGTGCCTGGATTCCCAGGACAGGGACTGAAGCTTTCTTT | CAWIPRTGTEAFF
many | TRBD2 | TRBJ2-3 | TRBV27 | 15 | TGTGCCAGCAGGATAGCGGGAGGGCCCCCAGATACGCAGTATTTT | CASRIAGGPPDTQYF
few | TRBD2 | TRBJ2-1 | TRBV28 | 13 | TGTGCCAGCAGTTTAAGCCTAGCGGGAGAGCAGTTCTTC | CASSLSLAGEQFF
many | TRBD2 | TRBJ2-3 | TRBV12-3/TRBV12-4 | 15 | TGTGCCAGCACCCTCAGGGGGACTAGCACAGATGCGCAGTATTTT | CASTLRGTSTDAQYF
many | TRBD2 | TRBJ2-7 | TRBV18 | 14 | TGTGCCAGCTCACCACCGAAGGCGGGAGCCGAGCAGTACTTC | CASSPPKAGAEQYF
many | . | TRBJ1-3 | TRBV30 | 14 | TGTGCCTGGAATGTCGGAACCACTGGAAACACCATATATTTT | CAWNVGTTGNTIYF
many | . | TRBJ1-2 | TRBV5-4 | 15 | TGTGCCAGCAGCTTGTACGGGGGTCTTAACTATGGCTACACCTTC | CASSLYGGLNYGYTF
medium-sized | . | TRBJ2-7 | TRBV30 | 12 | TGTGCCTGGAGTGTTAGCTCCTACGAGCAGTACTTC | CAWSVSSYEQYF
many | TRBD2 | TRBJ2-1 | TRBV30 | 15 | TGTGCCTGGAAGGGGACTAGCCTCCCCGGGGGTCCTAAGTTCTTC | CAWKGTSLPGGPKFF
many | TRBD1 | TRBJ1-1 | TRBV10-2 | 15 | TGCGCCAGCAGCAAGAGGACAGGGTCGGGCACTGAAGCTTTCTTT | CASSKRTGSGTEAFF
many | . | TRBJ1-5 | TRBV20-1 | 14 | TGCAGTGCCACCGCCGGGACTATAAATCAGCCCCAGCATTTT | CSATAGTINQPQHF
few | . | TRBJ2-2 | TRBV19 | 14 | TGTGCCAGTAGGACTGGCGGAAACACCGGGGAGCTGTCTTTT | CASRTGGNTGELSF
many | . | TRBJ2-7 | TRBV6-2/TRBV6-3 | 12 | TGTGCCAGCAGTTATCGAACCTACGAGCAGTACTTC | CASSYRTYEQYF
once | . | TRBJ2-6 | TRBV20-1 | 15 | TGCAGTGCTGGTCGACAAGGGGTTGGGGCCAACGTCCTGACTTTC | CSAGRQGVGANVLTF
few | . | TRBJ2-2 | TRBV6-4 | 13 | TGTGCCAGCATTGAGCGTGACACCGGGGAGCTGTTTTTT | CASIERDTGELFF
. | TRBD1 | TRBJ1-1 | TRBV12-3/TRBV12-4 | 14 | TGTGCCAGCAGTTATGACAGGGTCTTCACTGAAGCTTTCTTT | CASSYDRVFTEAFF
many | TRBD2 | TRBJ2-3 | TRBV20-1 | 14 | TGCAGTGCTCTTAGCGGGGCCTACACAGATACGCAGTATTTT | CSALSGAYTDTQYF
many | . | TRBJ1-2 | TRBV6-1 | 13 | TGTGCCAGCAGTGAAGGGAACGTAGGTGGCTACACCTTC | CASSEGNVGGYTF
many | TRBD1 | TRBJ2-7 | TRBV6-2/TRBV6-3 | 13 | TGTGCCAGCAGCGACAGGGGGTCCCTCGAGCAGTACTTC | CASSDRGSLEQYF
many | TRBD2 | TRBJ2-3 | TRBV6-4 | 15 | TGTGCCAGCAGTCCGCAAGCGGGAGTCACAGATACGCAGTATTTT | CASSPQAGVTDTQYF
. | . | TRBJ2-3 | TRBV5-5 | 15 | TGTGCCAGCAGCTCCAGGGGGGAAGGGGGAGATACGCAGTATTTT | CASSSRGEGGDTQYF
many | . | TRBJ2-7 | TRBV30 | 14 | TGTGCCTGGAGTAAGGTCCGCTACTCCTACGAGCAGTACTTC | CAWSKVRYSYEQYF
many | . | TRBJ2-3 | TRBV7-3 | 13 | TGTGCCAGCAGCTTAGGGTTAACAGATACGCAGTATTTT | CASSLGLTDTQYF
many | . | TRBJ1-2 | TRBV20-1 | 12 | TGCAGTCAACCCCGGGGTGCCTATGGCTACACCTTC | CSQPRGAYGYTF
many | . | TRBJ1-1 | TRBV7-9 | 13 | TGTGCCAGCAGCTTAACAATCGGCACTGAAGCTTTCTTT | CASSLTIGTEAFF
. | . | TRBJ1-2 | TRBV28 | 13 | TGTGCCAGCAGTTCGGCGGGGAACTATGGCTACACCTTC | CASSSAGNYGYTF
. | . | TRBJ1-2 | TRBV7-2 | 13 | TGTGCCAGCAGCTTTGAGAGTATTGATGGCTACACCTTC | CASSFESIDGYTF
many | . | TRBJ1-6 | TRBV27 | 15 | TGTGCCAGCACCGCTCCGGACCCTTATAATTCACCCCTCCACTTT | CASTAPDPYNSPLHF
. | . | TRBJ1-5 | TRBV13 | 19 | TGTGCCGGCAGCAGCATTCAAGTTCAGGGCGCTTCTAGCACAGATACGCAGCATTTT | CAGSSIQVQGASSTDTQHF
many | TRBD1 | TRBJ1-5 | TRBV6-1 | 14 | TGTGCCAGCAGGAACAGGGGCAGCAATCAGCCCCAGCATTTT | CASRNRGSNQPQHF
many | . | TRBJ2-1 | TRBV19 | 12 | TGTGCCAGTAGTATAATGGGCAATGAGCAGTTCTTC | CASSIMGNEQFF
many | . | TRBJ1-2 | TRBV15 | 12 | TGTGCCACCAGCAGATCCCAGGGGGGCTACACCTTC | CATSRSQGGYTF
many | TRBD1 | TRBJ2-2 | TRBV7-9 | 15 | TGTGCCAGCAGCTTAAAGGACAGGCATACCGGGGAGCTGTTTTTT | CASSLKDRHTGELFF
many | TRBD2 | TRBJ2-1 | TRBV5-4 | 15 | TGTGCCAGCAGAATAGCGGGGGGCGCATACAATGAGCAGTTCTTC | CASRIAGGAYNEQFF
many | . | TRBJ2-1 | TRBV28 | 15 | TGTGCCAGCAGTAAAGCGGTAGAAGGTATAAATGAGCAGTTCTTC | CASSKAVEGINEQFF
medium-sized | . | TRBJ2-2 | TRBV5-4 | 13 | TGTGCCAGCAGCAGTTCGGGCCTCGGGGAGCTGTTTTTT | CASSSSGLGELFF
. | . | TRBJ1-5 | TRBV20-1 | 14 | TGCAGTATCAGGAGGGGAGCAGCCAATCAGCCCCAGCATTTT | CSIRRGAANQPQHF
many | . | TRBJ2-2 | TRBV13 | 14 | TGTGCCAGCAGCTTAAGAGCGAGCACCGGGGAGCTGTTTTTT | CASSLRASTGELFF
many | . | TRBJ2-7 | TRBV6-1 | 14 | TGTGCCAGCGTTAGGGACCACGTAGGCTACGAGCAGTACTTC | CASVRDHVGYEQYF